This T cell receptor beta chain stems from a study of blood T cell repertoires in COVID-19. Study-wide context: The United States, Italy and Spain supplied acute and convalescent COVID-19 samples. Nucleic acid was either cDNA or gDNA, and it came from T cells, B-cell-depleted T cells, or PBMCs.

The protocol was immunoSEQ multiplex PCR, while the TCRdb copy is restricted to in-frame clones and leaves out a portion. Here the sample spans about 190,000 clones, 75% to 90% being singletons. Germline V CDR1 and CDR2: MGHRA, YSYEKL. The CDR3 spans 16 residues. V shed 4 bases, J shed 5 bases, and the junction held 11 bases outside the gene matches. The source material was peripheral blood. V is TRBV4-1 and J is TRBJ2-7; 10 nucleotides align to TRBD1. The receptor was derived from a man between 60 and 75 years old with acute or convalescent COVID-19. The CDR3 DNA follows: TGCGCCAGCAGCCGCCTGGGACGGACAGGGGGGCACGAGCAGTACTTC. Protein product: CASSRLGRTGGHEQYF.